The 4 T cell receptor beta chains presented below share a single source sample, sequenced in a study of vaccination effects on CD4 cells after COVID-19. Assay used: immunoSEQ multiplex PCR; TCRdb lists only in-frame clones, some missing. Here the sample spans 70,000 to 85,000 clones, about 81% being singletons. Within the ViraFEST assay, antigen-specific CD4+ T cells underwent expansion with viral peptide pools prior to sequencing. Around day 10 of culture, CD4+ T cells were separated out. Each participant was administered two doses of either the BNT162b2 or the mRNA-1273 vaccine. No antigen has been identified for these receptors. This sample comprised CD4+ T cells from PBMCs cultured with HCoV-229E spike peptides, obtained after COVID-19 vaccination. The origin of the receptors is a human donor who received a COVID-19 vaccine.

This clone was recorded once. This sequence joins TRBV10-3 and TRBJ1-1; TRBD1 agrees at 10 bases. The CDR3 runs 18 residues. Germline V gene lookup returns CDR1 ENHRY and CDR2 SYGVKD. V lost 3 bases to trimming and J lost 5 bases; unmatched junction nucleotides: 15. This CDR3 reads CAISDTRLLRDRGTEAFF. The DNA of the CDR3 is TGTGCCATCAGTGACACTAGGTTACTTCGGGACAGGGGAACTGAAGCTTTCTTT.

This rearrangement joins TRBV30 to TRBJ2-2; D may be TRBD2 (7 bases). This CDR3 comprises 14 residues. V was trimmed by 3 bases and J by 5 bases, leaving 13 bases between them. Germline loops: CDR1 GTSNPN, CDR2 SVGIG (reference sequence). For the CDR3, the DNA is TGTGCCTGGAGGGGGGGGCTTAATACCGGGGAGCTGTTTTTT. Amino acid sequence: CAWRGGLNTGELFF.

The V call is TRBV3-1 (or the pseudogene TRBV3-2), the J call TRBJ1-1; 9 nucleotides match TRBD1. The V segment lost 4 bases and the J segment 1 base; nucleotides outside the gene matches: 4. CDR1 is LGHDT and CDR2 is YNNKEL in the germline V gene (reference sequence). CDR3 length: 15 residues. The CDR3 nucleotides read TGTGCCAGCAGCCGGACAGGGGAGGGGAACACTGAAGCTTTCTTT. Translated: CASSRTGEGNTEAFF.

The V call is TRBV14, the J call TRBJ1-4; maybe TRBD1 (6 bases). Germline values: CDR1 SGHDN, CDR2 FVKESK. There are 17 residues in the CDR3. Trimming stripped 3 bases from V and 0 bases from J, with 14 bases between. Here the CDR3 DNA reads TGTGCCAGCAGCCATCCGACAGGAGGAGCAACTAATGAAAAACTGTTTTTT. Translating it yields CASSHPTGGATNEKLFF.